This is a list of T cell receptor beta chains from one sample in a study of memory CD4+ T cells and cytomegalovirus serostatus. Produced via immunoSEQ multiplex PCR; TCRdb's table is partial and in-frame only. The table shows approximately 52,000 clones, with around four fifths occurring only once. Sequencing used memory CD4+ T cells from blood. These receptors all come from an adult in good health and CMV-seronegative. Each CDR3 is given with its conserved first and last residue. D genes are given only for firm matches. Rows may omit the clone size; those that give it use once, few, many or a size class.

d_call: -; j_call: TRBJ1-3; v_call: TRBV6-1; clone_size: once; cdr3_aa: CASSVPGLGNTIYF; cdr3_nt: TGTGCCAGCAGCGTACCGGGACTTGGAAACACCATATATTTT
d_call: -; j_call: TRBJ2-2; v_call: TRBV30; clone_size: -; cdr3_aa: CAYRRGRLGTGELFF; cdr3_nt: TGTGCCTACCGGAGGGGGAGGCTGGGCACCGGGGAGCTGTTTTTT
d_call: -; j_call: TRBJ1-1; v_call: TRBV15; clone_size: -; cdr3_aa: CATRRGRQDTEAFF; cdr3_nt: TGTGCCACCAGACGTGGGAGACAGGACACTGAAGCTTTCTTT
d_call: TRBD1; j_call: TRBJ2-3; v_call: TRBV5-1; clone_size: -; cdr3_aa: CASSGGDRVDTQYF; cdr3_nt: TGCGCCAGCAGCGGGGGGGACAGGGTAGATACGCAGTATTTT
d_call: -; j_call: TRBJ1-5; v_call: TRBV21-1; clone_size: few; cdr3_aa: CASSKGSTGHPSRPQHF; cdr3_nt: TGTGCCAGCAGCAAAGGGAGCACAGGGCATCCCTCAAGGCCCCAGCATTTT
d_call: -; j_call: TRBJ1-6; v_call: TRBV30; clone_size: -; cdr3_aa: CAWSGDSLNSPLHF; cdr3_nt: TGTGCCTGGAGTGGAGACAGTCTTAATTCACCCCTCCACTTT
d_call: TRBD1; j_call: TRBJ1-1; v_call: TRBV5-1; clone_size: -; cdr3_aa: CASSPTGTGVYRTEAFF; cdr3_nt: TGCGCCAGCAGTCCGACCGGGACAGGGGTCTATCGCACTGAAGCTTTCTTT
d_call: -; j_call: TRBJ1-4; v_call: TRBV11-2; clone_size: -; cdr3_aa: CASSSQGGANEKLFF; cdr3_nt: TGTGCCAGCAGCTCACAGGGAGGGGCTAATGAAAAACTGTTTTTT
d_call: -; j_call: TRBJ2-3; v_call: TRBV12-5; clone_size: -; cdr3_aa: CASGLGNTQYF; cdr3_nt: TGTGCTAGTGGTTTGGGTAATACGCAGTATTTT
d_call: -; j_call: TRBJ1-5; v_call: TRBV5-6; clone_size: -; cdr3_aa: CASSALSTASNQPQHF; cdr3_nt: TGTGCCAGCAGCGCCCTCTCGACCGCTAGCAATCAGCCCCAGCATTTT
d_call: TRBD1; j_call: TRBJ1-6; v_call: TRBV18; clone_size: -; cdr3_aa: CASSPIPDRGNSPLHF; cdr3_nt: TGTGCCAGCTCACCAATCCCGGACAGGGGGAATTCACCCCTCCACTTT
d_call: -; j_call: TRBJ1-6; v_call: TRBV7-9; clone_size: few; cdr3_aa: CASSQMRQENSPLHF; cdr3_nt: TGTGCCAGCAGCCAAATGAGACAGGAAAATTCACCCCTCCACTTT
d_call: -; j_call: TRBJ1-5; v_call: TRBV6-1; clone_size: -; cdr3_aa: CASSEYNGQPSRPQHF; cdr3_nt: TGTGCCAGCAGTGAATATAATGGACAGCCCAGTCGGCCCCAGCATTTT
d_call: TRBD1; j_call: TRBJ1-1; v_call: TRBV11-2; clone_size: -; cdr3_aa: CASSLTIQGAEAFF; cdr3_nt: TGTGCCAGCAGCTTAACTATACAGGGGGCGGAAGCTTTCTTT
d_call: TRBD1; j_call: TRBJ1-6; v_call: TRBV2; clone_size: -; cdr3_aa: CASSGGQGSYNSPLHF; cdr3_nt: TGTGCCAGCAGTGGGGGACAGGGCTCCTATAATTCACCCCTCCACTTT
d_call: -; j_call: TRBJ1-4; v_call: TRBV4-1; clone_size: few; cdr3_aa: CASSLVSIGVQFEKLFF; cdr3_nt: TGCGCCAGCAGCCTAGTCAGTATCGGGGTACAATTTGAAAAACTGTTTTTT
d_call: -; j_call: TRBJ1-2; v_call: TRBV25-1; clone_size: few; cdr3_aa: CASSAGLYGYTF; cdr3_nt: TGTGCCAGCAGTGCCGGCCTATATGGCTACACCTTC
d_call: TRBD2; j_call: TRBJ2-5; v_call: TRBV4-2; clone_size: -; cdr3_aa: CASSQEGGTSAQETQYF; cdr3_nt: TGTGCCAGCAGCCAAGAAGGAGGGACTAGCGCTCAAGAGACCCAGTACTTC
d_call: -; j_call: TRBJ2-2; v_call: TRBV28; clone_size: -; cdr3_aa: CASTRRAGNTGELFF; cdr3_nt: TGTGCCAGCACCCGAAGGGCCGGAAACACCGGGGAGCTGTTTTTT
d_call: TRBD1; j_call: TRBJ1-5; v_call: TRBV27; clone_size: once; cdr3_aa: CASVKTGGNQPQHF; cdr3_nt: TGTGCCAGCGTTAAGACAGGGGGCAATCAGCCCCAGCATTTT
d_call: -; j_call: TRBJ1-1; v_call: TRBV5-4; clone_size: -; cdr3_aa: CASSQESLGGWDTEAFF; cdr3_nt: TGTGCCAGCAGCCAAGAGTCGCTGGGGGGGTGGGACACTGAAGCTTTCTTT
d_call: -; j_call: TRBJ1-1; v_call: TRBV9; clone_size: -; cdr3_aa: CASSVVPSGPNTEAFF; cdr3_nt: TGTGCCAGCAGCGTAGTGCCCTCGGGACCGAACACTGAAGCTTTCTTT